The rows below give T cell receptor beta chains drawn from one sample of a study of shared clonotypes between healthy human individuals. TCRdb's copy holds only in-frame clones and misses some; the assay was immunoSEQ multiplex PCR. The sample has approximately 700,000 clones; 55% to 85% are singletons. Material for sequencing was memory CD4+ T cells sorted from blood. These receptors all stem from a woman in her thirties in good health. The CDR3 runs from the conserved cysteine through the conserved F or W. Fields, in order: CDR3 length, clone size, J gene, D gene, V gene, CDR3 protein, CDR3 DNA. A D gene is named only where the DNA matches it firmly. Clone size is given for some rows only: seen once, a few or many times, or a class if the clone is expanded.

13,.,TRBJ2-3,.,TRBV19,CASSITGWDTQYF,TGTGCCAGTAGTATTACTGGTTGGGATACGCAGTATTTT
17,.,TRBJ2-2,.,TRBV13,CASSRPITGANTGELFF,TGTGCCAGCAGCCGACCTATCACGGGGGCCAACACCGGGGAGCTGTTTTTT
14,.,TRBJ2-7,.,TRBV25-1,CASSPGAKAYEQYF,TGTGCCAGCAGTCCAGGGGCGAAAGCCTACGAGCAGTACTTC
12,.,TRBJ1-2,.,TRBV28,CASSLGYSGYTF,TGTGCCAGCAGTTTAGGGTACAGCGGCTACACCTTC
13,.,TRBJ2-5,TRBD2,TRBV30,CAWGSGRGWEQYF,TGTGCCTGGGGAAGCGGGAGGGGATGGGAGCAGTACTTC
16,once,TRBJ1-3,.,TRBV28,CASSPLRGAGGNTIYF,TGTGCCAGCAGCCCGTTGAGGGGCGCGGGTGGAAACACCATATATTTT
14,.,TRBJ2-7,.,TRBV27,CASSLQLASYEQYF,TGTGCCAGCAGTTTACAACTAGCTTCCTACGAGCAGTACTTC
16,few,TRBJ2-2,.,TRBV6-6,CASSFILDPGSGELFF,TGTGCCAGCAGTTTTATTCTGGATCCCGGGTCCGGGGAGCTGTTTTTT
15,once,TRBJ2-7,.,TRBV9,CASSPSEGGLYEQYF,TGTGCCAGCAGCCCATCCGAGGGGGGATTATACGAGCAGTACTTC
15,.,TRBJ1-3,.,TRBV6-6,CASSLEGGSGNTIYF,TGTGCCAGCAGTCTCGAAGGCGGTTCGGGAAACACCATATATTTT
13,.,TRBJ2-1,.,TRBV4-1,CASSQGGGSEQFF,TGCGCCAGCAGCCAAGGTGGCGGTTCTGAGCAGTTCTTC
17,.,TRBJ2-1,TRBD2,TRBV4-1,CASSQDPRLAGGGEQFF,TGCGCCAGCAGCCAAGATCCCCGACTAGCGGGAGGCGGCGAGCAGTTCTTC
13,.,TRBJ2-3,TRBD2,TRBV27,CASSLLGRAAQYF,TGTGCCAGCAGTTTATTGGGGAGGGCTGCGCAGTATTTT
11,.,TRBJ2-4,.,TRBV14,CASSQDTLQYF,TGTGCCAGCAGCCAAGATACACTCCAGTACTTC
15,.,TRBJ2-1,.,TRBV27,CASSPGRGRGNEQFF,TGTGCCAGCAGTCCAGGGAGGGGGCGAGGGAATGAGCAGTTCTTC
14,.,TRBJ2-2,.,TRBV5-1,CASQQFANTGELFF,TGCGCCAGTCAACAATTCGCGAACACCGGGGAGCTGTTTTTT
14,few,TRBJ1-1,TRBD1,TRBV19,CASTSTGLNTEAFF,TGTGCCAGTACCTCGACAGGGCTGAACACTGAAGCTTTCTTT
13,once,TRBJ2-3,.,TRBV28,CASSLTSTDTQYF,TGTGCCAGCAGTTTAACCAGCACAGATACGCAGTATTTT